These 24 T cell receptor beta chains came from one sample sequenced in a study of T cell repertoires in cytomegalovirus infection. TCRdb passed the reads through MiXCR, listing each CDR3 protein once. The sample has approximately 500,000 distinct CDR3 sequences, approximately 17% seen once. The sequenced sample consisted of CD8+ T cells from PBMCs. The receptors come from a human donor in good health (CMV status not recorded). Some clones in this sample may be carry-over from other donors' samples.

As to this clonotype: Because it lacks the conserved phenylalanine or tryptophan at the end, this CDR3 is likely a read error. The chain recombines TRBV28 with TRBJ1-5, with D unresolved. V was pared by 4 bases and J by 6 bases, with 13 bases between. The CDR3 has 14 residues. CDR1 MDHEN and CDR2 SYDVKM come from the germline V gene. Written as DNA, the CDR3 is TGTGCCAGCAGTTCGGACTCGGAGAGTCAGCCCCAGCATTCT. It codes for CASSSDSESQPQHS.

The chain joins TRBV24-1 to TRBJ1-1; 8 bases match TRBD1. In germline, CDR1 is KGHDR, CDR2 SFDVKD. CDR3 length: 12 amino acids. The trim removed 7 bases at V and 6 bases at J, leaving 3 bases unmatched. The CDR3 nucleotides read TGTGCCACCAGGGGGGACAGGCCTGAAGCTTTCTTT. It codes for CATRGDRPEAFF.

This clonotype showed up just a few times. The CDR3 DNA sequence: TGTGCCAGCAGCATAGAGAAGGGGGCGGGTTACGAGCAGTACTTC. It is translated as CASSIEKGAGYEQYF. The chain has TRBV7-3 and TRBJ2-7, with TRBD1 matching 7 bases. CDR1 is SGHTA, CDR2 FQGTGA, per germline. CDR3 size: 15 residues. V lost 5 bases, J lost 4 bases, and 11 bases stayed unmatched.

The chain has TRBV11-2 and TRBJ2-3; 10 bases match TRBD2. The CDR3 spans 19 residues. Germline-derived CDR1 and CDR2 are SGHAT and FQNNGV. Trimming removed 3 bases from V and 2 bases from J; junction bases left unmatched: 14. CDR3 in DNA: TGTGCCAGCAGCTTCGAAGGCCGTAGGACTAGCGGATTCACAGATACGCAGTATTTT. Amino acid sequence: CASSFEGRRTSGFTDTQYF. Combining the CDR3 with reference TRBV11-2 and TRBJ2-3 gives the whole variable domain EAGVAQSPRYKIIEKRQSVAFWCNPISGHATLYWYQQILGQGPKLLIQFQNNGVVDDSQLPKDRFSAERLKGVDSTLKIQPAKLEDSAVYLCASSFEGRRTSGFTDTQYFGPGTRLTVL.

This clonotype was found many times. The chain recombines TRBV4-2 with TRBJ2-1, with D maybe TRBD2 (6 bases). This CDR3 region has 17 residues. The V end was cut by 4 bases, the J end by 3 bases, with 19 bases between. Germline CDR1 is LGHNA and CDR2 is YNFKEQ. CDR3 residues: CASSLHTPGEGYNEQFF. The CDR3 DNA sequence: TGTGCCAGCAGCCTCCATACCCCGGGAGAGGGCTACAATGAGCAGTTCTTC.

Many counts were recorded for this clonotype. The chain has TRBV7-9 and TRBJ2-7; 9 nucleotides match TRBD2. V shed 3 bases and J 4 bases; nucleotides not matched to a gene: 4. The CDR3 is made up of 14 amino acids. The germline V gene has CDR1 SEHNR and CDR2 FQNEAQ (reference sequence). Written as DNA, the CDR3 is TGTGCCAGCAGCTTCCGGACTAGCGATTACGAGCAGTACTTC. Its translation is CASSFRTSDYEQYF.

This clonotype was seen at least ten times. J is TRBJ2-5 and V is TRBV6-1; D remains ambiguous. CDR1 MNHNS and CDR2 SASEGT come from the germline V gene. This CDR3 comprises 14 residues. V lost 6 bases to trimming and J lost 4 bases, with 15 bases between them. The CDR3 protein is CASSADPSGETQYF. CDR3 nucleotides: TGTGCCAGCAGCGCCGACCCCTCCGGAGAGACCCAGTACTTC.

This chain uses TRBV5-1 with TRBJ2-7; D remains unclear. The V and J ends lost 0 bases and 0 bases respectively, with 13 bases between them. Germline CDR1 and CDR2: SGHRS and YFSETQ. The CDR3 consists of 16 residues. The CDR3 DNA reads as TGCGCCAGCAGCTTGGTTAGGTTGGGCATCTCCTACGAGCAGTACTTC. This sequence encodes CASSLVRLGISYEQYF.

Many counts were recorded for this clonotype. The chain recombines TRBV7-9 with TRBJ2-1; TRBD2 is a possible D gene (7 bases). The CDR3 is 14 amino acids. Trimming removed 2 bases from V and 10 bases from J, with 15 bases in between. Germline V gene sequence: CDR1 SEHNR, CDR2 FQNEAQ (reference sequence). This CDR3 reads CASSLSGGPGEQFF. CDR3 bases: TGTGCCAGCAGCTTATCGGGGGGCCCTGGGGAGCAGTTCTTC.

This clonotype was found a few times. The rearrangement joins TRBV27 to TRBJ2-6; possible D gene TRBD2, 7 bases. Germline loops: CDR1 MNHEY, CDR2 SMNVEV (reference sequence). There are 14 residues in the CDR3. V was shortened by 10 bases and J by 3 bases, with 13 bases between the two germline ends. CDR3 nucleotide sequence: TGTGCCACCAGAAGGGGGGGTGGGGCCAACGTCCTGACTTTC. This encodes CATRRGGGANVLTF. The whole variable domain, remainder taken from reference TRBV27 and TRBJ2-6, is EAQVTQNPRYLITVTGKKLTVTCSQNMNHEYMSWYRQDPGLGLRQIYYSMNVEVTDKGDVPEGYKVSRKEKRNFPLILESPSPNQTSLYFCATRRGGGANVLTFGAGSRLTVL.

The sample holds many counts of this clonotype. J is TRBJ2-3 and V is TRBV12-5, with TRBD1 as a possible D gene (7 bases). Trimming pared 5 bases from V and 4 bases from J, leaving 19 bases between. This CDR3 has 16 amino acids. In germline, CDR1 is LGHNT, CDR2 FRNRAP. The CDR3 protein is CASGLLQGGGADTQYF. Here the CDR3 DNA reads TGTGCTAGTGGTCTCCTCCAGGGGGGCGGCGCAGATACGCAGTATTTT.

This chain uses TRBV28 with TRBJ1-4, with D possibly being TRBD1 (6 bases). The V gene lost 5 bases and the J gene lost 5 bases, with 18 bases spanning the gap. The length of the CDR3 is 16 residues. The germline V gene encodes CDR1 MDHEN and CDR2 SYDVKM. CDR3 nucleotides: TGTGCCAGCAGTACAGGGAAGCAACTACGGAATGAAAAACTGTTTTTT. Protein sequence: CASSTGKQLRNEKLFF. Combining the CDR3 with reference TRBV28 and TRBJ1-4 gives the whole variable domain DVKVTQSSRYLVKRTGEKVFLECVQDMDHENMFWYRQDPGLGLRLIYFSYDVKMKEKGDIPEGYSVSREKKERFSLILESASTNQTSMYLCASSTGKQLRNEKLFFGSGTQLSVL.

This chain joins TRBV4-1 and TRBJ1-2; D possibly corresponds to TRBD1 (5 bases). Germline assignment: CDR1 MGHRA and CDR2 YSYEKL. Trimming stripped 1 base from V and 7 bases from J, with 10 bases between. CDR3 size: 13 residues. The CDR3 region is CASSQVYGGGYTF. The CDR3 bases are TGCGCCAGCAGCCAAGTATATGGGGGTGGCTACACCTTC.

This clonotype was seen more than once but under ten times. This CDR3 reads CSVENPGGAYEQYF. Written as DNA, the CDR3 is TGCAGCGTTGAAAATCCGGGCGGGGCCTACGAGCAGTACTTC. The chain recombines TRBV29-1 with TRBJ2-7, with D possibly TRBD2 on 6 matching bases. There are 14 residues in the CDR3. The V end was cut by 2 bases, the J end by 2 bases, with 13 bases between. Germline assignment: CDR1 SQVTM and CDR2 ANQGSEA.

This sequence joins TRBV27 and TRBJ2-3, with D uncertain. The V gene lost 3 bases and the J gene lost 4 bases, with 11 bases spanning the gap. The CDR3 has 14 residues. Per germline, CDR1 MNHEY and CDR2 SMNVEV (reference sequence). The CDR3 DNA follows: TGTGCCAGCAGTTTCTCGGTCTGGGCAGATACGCAGTATTTT. Translated: CASSFSVWADTQYF.

The rearrangement joins TRBV24-1 to TRBJ2-1; D perhaps matches TRBD1 (6 bases). The CDR3 is 12 residues long. Germline CDR1 reads KGHDR; CDR2 reads SFDVKD. V lost 3 bases and J 9 bases, leaving 8 bases between the germline ends. The CDR3 region has the DNA TGTGCCACCAGTGATACAGGGCGTGAGCAGTTCTTC. Its protein is CATSDTGREQFF.

The chain uses TRBV5-6 and TRBJ2-3, with 7 bases matching TRBD2. The J segment lost 2 bases and the V segment lost 3 bases, leaving 3 bases of the junction unmatched. Germline loops: CDR1 SGHDT, CDR2 YYEEEE. This CDR3 has 14 amino acids. CDR3 residues: CASSWGGITDTQYF. DNA of the CDR3: TGTGCCAGCAGCTGGGGGGGAATCACAGATACGCAGTATTTT.

This clonotype was observed a handful of times. V usage is TRBV27 and J usage is TRBJ1-5; 9 positions agree with TRBD1. The CDR3 covers 15 residues. Unmatched junction bases numbered 5, after V lost 5 bases and J lost 3 bases. Germline lookup yields CDR1 MNHEY and CDR2 SMNVEV (reference sequence). CDR3 region: CASSADRGLNQPQHF. Written as DNA, the CDR3 is TGTGCCAGCAGTGCGGACAGGGGCCTCAATCAGCCCCAGCATTTT.

This chain connects TRBV19 to TRBJ1-1, with 7 bases aligning to TRBD1. V was clipped by 7 bases and J by 4 bases; unmatched bases: 3. The CDR3 runs 12 residues. Germline-derived CDR1 and CDR2 are LNHDA and SQIVND (reference sequence). The CDR3 bases are TGTGCCAGTACCGACAGGGCCACTGAAGCTTTCTTT. It translates to CASTDRATEAFF. The full variable domain, in which reference TRBV19 and TRBJ1-1 provide the parts outside the CDR3, is DGGITQSPKYLFRKEGQNVTLSCEQNLNHDAMYWYRQDPGQGLRLIYYSQIVNDFQKGDIAEGYSVSREKKESFPLTVTSAQKNPTAFYLCASTDRATEAFFGQGTRLTVV.

In this sample, this clonotype turned up many times. The rearrangement joins TRBV7-8 to TRBJ1-1, with D unclear. Trimming cost V 5 bases and J 0 bases, with 13 bases left between them. The CDR3 loop spans 15 amino acids. Looked up from germline, CDR1 is SGHVS and CDR2 is FQNEAQ. The CDR3 DNA is TGTGCCAGCAGCGGAACGGAGAACGTGAACACTGAAGCTTTCTTT. Its protein product is CASSGTENVNTEAFF. Full variable domain (missing parts from reference TRBV7-8 and TRBJ1-1): GAGVSQSPRYKVAKRGQDVALRCDPISGHVSLFWYQQALGQGPEFLTYFQNEAQLDKSGLPSDRFFAERPEGSVSTLKIQRTQQEDSAVYLCASSGTENVNTEAFFGQGTRLTVV.

This clonotype appeared many times. This chain's CDR3 is CASSLRRAGGPRFEQFF. CDR3 in DNA: TGTGCCAGCAGCTTACGGCGGGCGGGAGGGCCTCGCTTTGAGCAGTTCTTC. The V and J genes are TRBV7-2 and TRBJ2-1; 9 nucleotides line up with TRBD2. This CDR3 comprises 17 residues. Trimming removed 2 bases from V and 9 bases from J; junction bases left unmatched: 14. Per the germline V gene, CDR1 is SGHTA and CDR2 is FQGNSA.

Regarding this clonotype: A much larger clonotype is one base distant, so this may be a read error. The chain carries TRBV6-5 and TRBJ2-5; 9 bases align to TRBD1. The germline CDR1 and CDR2 sequences are MNHEY and SVGAGI. CDR3 length: 14 amino acids. In nucleotides, the CDR3 is TGTGCCAGCAAGAGGACAGGGGACCAAGAGTCCCAGTACTTC. Translating it yields CASKRTGDQESQYF.

Worth noting for this clonotype: This may be a read error: a much more frequent sequence differs by one nucleotide. The chain links TRBV12-3 or TRBV12-4 to TRBJ1-6; TRBD1 aligns across 7 bases. The CDR3 runs to 15 residues. The DNA of the CDR3 is TGTGCCAGCAGGCCTCCGGGACAGTATAATTCACCCCTCCAATTT. It codes for CASRPPGQYNSPLQF.

Ten or more counts support this clonotype. The V and J genes are TRBV6-1 and TRBJ1-6, with D perhaps matching TRBD1 (5 bases). Trimming removed 7 bases from V and 7 bases from J, with 17 bases in between. The CDR3 covers 15 residues. CDR1 MNHNS and CDR2 SASEGT come from the germline V gene. The CDR3 loop reads CASTNSGVLNSPLHF. In DNA, the CDR3 is TGTGCCAGCACCAACTCGGGGGTTTTGAATTCACCCCTCCACTTT.